The 18 T cell receptor beta chains in this list originate from one sample, sequenced in a study of T cells expressing NK-cell markers. TCRdb reprocessed the 5' RACE reads, keeping one entry per CDR3 protein, no DNA. The ten most abundant clones cover roughly 54% of a sample with roughly 23,000 distinct CDR3 sequences. What was sequenced was blood T cells: a sorted CD56 or NKG2C T cell subset, CD4+ or CD8+ T cells, or bulk PBMC T cells (not recorded which). These receptors were taken from a man aged 18-70 years in good health.

V gene TRBV20-1 combines with J gene TRBJ1-1. The germline CDR1 and CDR2 sequences are DFQATT and SNEGSKA (reference sequence). The CDR3 is 14 amino acids. This chain's CDR3 is CSARSAAVLGEAFF.

V and J are TRBV29-1 and TRBJ2-3; TCRdb's D call, TRBD1, is unchecked because there is no DNA. The CDR3 spans 14 residues. Germline loops: CDR1 SQVTM, CDR2 ANQGSEA. CDR3 sequence reads: CSVEVTGRQGTQYF.

The chain has TRBV29-1 and TRBJ2-2. CDR1 is SQVTM and CDR2 is ANQGSEA in the germline V gene. The CDR3 sequence is 13 residues long. CDR3 region: CSVDPSNTGELFF.

The CDR3 here is CGSWVAGSYEQYF. J is TRBJ2-7 and V is TRBV20-1; absent DNA, TCRdb's TRBD2 call cannot be checked. The CDR3 sequence is 13 residues long. Germline CDR1 DFQATT, CDR2 SNEGSKA (reference sequence).

The chain recombines TRBV5-1 with TRBJ2-7; TCRdb gives TRBD1 as the D gene, but with no DNA this cannot be confirmed. CDR3 size: 13 residues. The V gene's germline CDR1 is SGHRS and CDR2 YFSETQ. The CDR3 reads CASSLRQTYEQYF.

The rearrangement links TRBV12-3 or TRBV12-4 to TRBJ2-1; the TRBD2 assignment by TCRdb is unverifiable without DNA. The CDR3 is made up of 16 amino acids. The CDR3 here is CASSPWTSGSYNEQFF.

V and J are TRBV12-3 or TRBV12-4 and TRBJ2-7; lacking DNA, the TRBD2 call made by TCRdb goes unchecked. The CDR3 sequence is 15 residues long. The CDR3 spells CASSFGTSGGYEQYF.

The gene calls are TRBV5-4 and TRBJ2-3; TCRdb returns TRBD2, unconfirmable since there is no DNA. Germline-derived CDR1 and CDR2 are SGHNT and YYREEE (reference sequence). CDR3 size: 17 residues. The CDR3 sequence is CASSLGTSGGLADTQYF.

The V gene is TRBV13, the J gene TRBJ1-2; TCRdb names TRBD1, which stays unverified in the absence of DNA. The germline V gene encodes CDR1 PRHDT and CDR2 FYEKMQ (reference sequence). The CDR3 consists of 15 residues. The CDR3 protein is CASSIDRGLDYGYTF.

The rearrangement links TRBV7-2 to TRBJ1-5; the TCRdb call, TRBD1, lacks DNA for checking. The CDR3 is 13 residues long. Germline values: CDR1 SGHTA, CDR2 FQGNSA. CDR3: CASRDHPGQPQHF.

This rearrangement joins TRBV15 to TRBJ2-7; the TCRdb call, TRBD1, lacks DNA for checking. CDR1 is LNHNV and CDR2 is YYDKDF in the germline V gene (reference sequence). The CDR3 sequence is 14 residues long. CDR3 protein: CATSTGTGIFEQYF.

The rearrangement joins TRBV6-5 to TRBJ2-2; the D call of TRBD1 rests on TCRdb alone, since no DNA is present to check it. The germline V gene encodes CDR1 MNHEY and CDR2 SVGAGI. CDR3 size: 14 residues. The CDR3 is CASSYSVGGGELFF.

The J gene is TRBJ1-1, the V gene TRBV7-8. Germline V gene data show CDR1 as SGHVS and CDR2 as FQNEAQ. This CDR3 spans 13 amino acids. The chain's CDR3 is CASSLEMGTEAFF.

This chain joins TRBV18 and TRBJ2-3. CDR1 and CDR2 from the germline V gene are KGHSH and LQKENI. The CDR3 is 15 residues long. CDR3 amino acids: CASSHSVRPTDTQYF.

V is TRBV20-1 and J is TRBJ2-5; the D gene TCRdb calls, TRBD1, cannot be checked with no DNA. The CDR3 runs to 14 residues. CDR1 is DFQATT, CDR2 SNEGSKA, per germline (reference sequence). This chain's CDR3 is CSARKTGTQETQYF.

The rearrangement uses TRBV7-8 and TRBJ1-1. This CDR3 region has 14 residues. CDR1 SGHVS and CDR2 FQNEAQ come from the germline V gene. CDR3 sequence: CASSLGQARTEAFF.

The chain joins TRBV7-2 to TRBJ2-7; the TCRdb call, TRBD1, lacks DNA for checking. The CDR3 contains 15 residues. CDR1 and CDR2 (germline): SGHTA, FQGNSA. Here the CDR3 reads CASSNPDRYNYEQYF.

The genes are TRBV7-9 and TRBJ1-2. The CDR3 length is 13 residues. Per the germline V gene, CDR1 is SEHNR and CDR2 is FQNEAQ (reference sequence). The CDR3 region is CASSLGGLYGYTF.